This T cell receptor beta chain was sequenced for a study of beta chain features in type 1 diabetes. As for this clone: Its antigen is unknown.

CDR1 LNHDA and CDR2 SQIVND come from the germline V gene (reference sequence). CDR3 length: 12 residues. V lost 6 bases and J 7 bases, leaving 9 bases between the germline ends. Expressed TCRB transcripts were sequenced, since all the RNA that had been isolated was reverse transcribed. TCRdb keeps only in-frame clones here, not all; method: immunoSEQ multiplex PCR. The sample records more than 250,000 clones, approximately 15% being singletons. Points from the study as a whole: Moderately but significantly shorter TCRB CDR3s were found in Type 1 diabetes patients in all four CD4+ subsets. For cells with high TCR expression, cDNA sequencing could yield over-representation.

The clonotype was recovered from a man aged 18 to 29 with type 1 diabetes. Sequenced input: naive CD4+ T cells from blood. The chain links TRBV19 to TRBJ2-2; D is perhaps TRBD1 (5 bases). The CDR3 region is CASSPQGGELFF. The CDR3 DNA is TGTGCCAGTAGCCCGCAGGGCGGGGAGCTGTTTTTT.